Many counts were recorded for the clone carrying this TCR beta chain. The antigen remains undetermined. Authors of the study amplified TCR beta CDR3 regions from RNA transcripts. First-round RT-PCR of the TCR CDR3 relied on the HTBI primer set. One entry per CDR3 protein, called by TCRdb with MiXCR from the multiplex PCR reads. The data hold hundreds of thousands of distinct CDR3 sequences, with more than 14% observed a single time. This record belongs to a study of T cells in Graves' hyperthyroidism and ophthalmopathy. Study-level points and caveats: Most clonotypes expanded in the thyroid (above 0.001) were also present in blood.

This CDR3 has 13 amino acids. Germline V gene data show CDR1 as SNHLY and CDR2 as FYNNEI. Trimming stripped 3 bases from V and 5 bases from J, with 8 bases between. V is TRBV2 and J is TRBJ2-1, with D uncertain. The source material was blood. The receptor was derived from a woman in her forties or fifties with Graves' ophthalmopathy. CDR3 in DNA: TGTGCCAGCAGTGAGGCGAGAGACAATGAGCAGTTCTTC. Translation gives CASSEARDNEQFF.